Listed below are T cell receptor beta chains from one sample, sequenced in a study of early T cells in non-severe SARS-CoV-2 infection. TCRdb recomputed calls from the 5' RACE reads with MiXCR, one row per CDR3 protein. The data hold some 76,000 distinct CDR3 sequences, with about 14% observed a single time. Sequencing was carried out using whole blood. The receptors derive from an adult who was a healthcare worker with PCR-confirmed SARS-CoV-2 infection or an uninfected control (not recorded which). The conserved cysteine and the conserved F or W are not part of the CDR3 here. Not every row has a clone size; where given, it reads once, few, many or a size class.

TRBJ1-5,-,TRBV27,ASSTKTGVGQPQH
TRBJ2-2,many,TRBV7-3,ASSLMGRSTGELF
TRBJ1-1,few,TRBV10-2,ASSDSQGSAF
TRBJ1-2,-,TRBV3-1,ASSQAGGPFGSYT
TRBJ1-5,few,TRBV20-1,SAPTVSNQPQH
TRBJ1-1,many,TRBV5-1,ASSLAGRARVMNTEAF
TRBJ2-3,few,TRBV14,ASSAGRAGGQSTDTQY
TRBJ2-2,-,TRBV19,ASSILAHPTGELF
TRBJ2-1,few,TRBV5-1,ASSFISGSSYNEQF
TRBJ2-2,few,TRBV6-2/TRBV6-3,ASSYLGWPNTGELF
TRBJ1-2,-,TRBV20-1,SARAGAGYGYT
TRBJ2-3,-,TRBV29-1,SVEGGWGRQGANFPTDTQY
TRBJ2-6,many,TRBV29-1,SVGFQVTVAGANVLT
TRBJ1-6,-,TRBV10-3,AISDRDRAVPPLH
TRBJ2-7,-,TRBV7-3,ASSAGESGYYEQY
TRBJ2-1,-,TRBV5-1,ASCRTGGRNEQF